Following are 23 T cell receptor beta chains from one sample sequenced in a study of beta chain features in type 1 diabetes. TCRB transcripts that were expressed got sequenced, as all of the isolated RNA had been reverse transcribed. Produced via immunoSEQ multiplex PCR; TCRdb's table is partial and in-frame only. The repertoire holds under 450,000 clones, with about 14% as singletons. What was sequenced was naive CD4+ T cells from blood. The receptors were sampled from a man between 25 and 39 years old in good health.

A few counts support this clone. The V gene is TRBV20-1, the J gene TRBJ2-3; TRBD1 is a possible D gene (5 bases). V was shortened by 7 bases and J by 2 bases, with 7 bases between the two germline ends. The CDR3 has 11 residues. Germline CDR1 reads DFQATT; CDR2 reads SNEGSKA (reference sequence). For the CDR3, the DNA is TGCAGTGGACAGTACACAGATACGCAGTATTTT. This codes for CSGQYTDTQYF.

This clone came up a few times. The chain carries TRBV28 and TRBJ1-1; the D is unclear. The CDR3 covers 14 residues. CDR1 and CDR2 (germline): MDHEN, SYDVKM. V gave up 5 bases and J gave up 1 base, with 11 bases separating them. CDR3 amino acids: CASSPLPSNTEAFF. The DNA of the CDR3 is TGTGCCAGCAGTCCACTTCCTTCGAACACTGAAGCTTTCTTT.

The table lists this clone with a few counts. The gene calls are TRBV5-6 and TRBJ1-1; D remains unclear. Trimming took 4 bases from V and 0 from J, leaving 10 bases between them. CDR3 length: 14 residues. The V gene's germline CDR1 is SGHDT and CDR2 YYEEEE. In DNA form, the CDR3 reads TGTGCCAGCAGCCGAGGACGGCTGAACACTGAAGCTTTCTTT. Translation: CASSRGRLNTEAFF.

The chain has TRBV27 and TRBJ2-1; TRBD2 is a possible D gene (7 bases). The germline CDR1 and CDR2 sequences are MNHEY and SMNVEV (reference sequence). The CDR3 sequence is 16 residues long. V was pared by 6 bases and J by 12 bases, with 27 bases between. CDR3 in amino acids: CASRKLAAGEGSGQFF. The DNA for the CDR3 is TGTGCCAGCAGAAAACTGGCGGCAGGGGAGGGAAGTGGGCAGTTCTTC.

This clone was seen more than once but under ten times. CDR3 DNA: TGTGCCAGCAGTCCACCGGGAGGGCAGCAAGAGACCCAGTACTTC. The encoded protein is CASSPPGGQQETQYF. The V call is TRBV27, the J call TRBJ2-5; 8 nucleotides line up with TRBD2. V shed 5 bases, J shed 2 bases, and the junction held 7 bases outside the gene matches. Germline assignment: CDR1 MNHEY and CDR2 SMNVEV (reference sequence). The CDR3 extends over 15 amino acids.

This clone has just a few counts. The rearrangement uses TRBV5-4 and TRBJ2-3, with no clear D. Germline loops: CDR1 SGHNT, CDR2 YYREEE (reference sequence). Trimming cost V 4 bases and J 6 bases, with 12 bases left between them. The CDR3 is 13 residues long. This chain's CDR3 is CASSPDGRDTQYF. In DNA, the CDR3 is TGTGCCAGCAGCCCAGACGGGCGCGATACGCAGTATTTT.

The chain combines TRBV25-1 with TRBJ2-2; no definite D call. CDR1 MGHDK and CDR2 SYGVNS come from the germline V gene. Trimming took off 3 bases at V and 8 bases at J, with 16 bases between the two ends. This CDR3 is 15 amino acids long. CDR3 protein: CASSEGWGSPGELFF. The DNA for the CDR3 is TGTGCCAGCAGTGAGGGTTGGGGATCACCGGGGGAGCTGTTTTTT.

The chain couples TRBV4-1 to TRBJ2-7; D remains unclear. The CDR3 length is 16 residues. Germline CDR1 MGHRA, CDR2 YSYEKL. V was cut by 3 bases and J by 3 bases, with 18 bases left in between. CDR3 sequence: CASSQFPTRKIYEQYV. DNA for the CDR3: TGCGCCAGCAGCCAGTTCCCGACGCGGAAGATCTACGAGCAGTACGTC.

The chain has TRBV5-1 and TRBJ2-3; D is uncertain. Germline V gene lookup returns CDR1 SGHRS and CDR2 YFSETQ. This CDR3 is 12 amino acids long. V lost 2 bases and J lost 4, with 5 bases in between. This CDR3 reads CASSFTADTQYF. The CDR3 coding sequence is TGCGCCAGCAGCTTCACTGCAGATACGCAGTATTTT.

This clone was seen a handful of times. J is TRBJ1-1 and V is TRBV7-9; no definite D call. The CDR3 runs 11 residues. V dropped 5 bases and J dropped 11 bases, with 12 bases sitting between them. Germline V gives CDR1 SEHNR, CDR2 FQNEAQ (reference sequence). The CDR3, as DNA: TGTGCCAGCAGCGCGAAGCTAGGGGCTTTCTTT. Translated: CASSAKLGAFF.

The J gene is TRBJ2-1, the V gene TRBV7-9, with D tentatively TRBD2 (6 bases). Germline CDR1 and CDR2: SEHNR and FQNEAQ (reference sequence). Trimming cost V 1 base and J 8 bases, with 15 bases left between them. The CDR3 totals 15 residues. The CDR3 nucleotides are TGTGCCAGCAGCTTAGGACTAGAAAGAGACGATGAGCAGTTCTTC. Translating it yields CASSLGLERDDEQFF.

This clone was seen a few times. The chain is built from TRBV4-2 and TRBJ2-3; no firm D call. The germline V gene encodes CDR1 LGHNA and CDR2 YNFKEQ. The germline V and J ends were trimmed by 0 bases and 3 bases, with 13 bases remaining between them. The CDR3 consists of 16 residues. This chain's CDR3 is CASSQDGFARTDTQYF. For the CDR3, the DNA is TGTGCCAGCAGCCAAGACGGGTTTGCGAGGACAGATACGCAGTATTTT.

The V gene is TRBV2, the J gene TRBJ2-3; maybe TRBD1 (6 bases). The CDR3 totals 16 residues. V was clipped by 8 bases and J by 6 bases, with 24 bases between them. Germline assignment: CDR1 SNHLY and CDR2 FYNNEI. This CDR3 reads CASGGGPSGVSDTQYF. CDR3 nucleotide sequence: TGTGCCAGCGGCGGAGGTCCTTCAGGGGTCTCGGATACGCAGTATTTT. Drawing the rest from reference TRBV2 and TRBJ2-3, the complete variable domain is EPEVTQTPSHQVTQMGQEVILRCVPISNHLYFYWYRQILGQKVEFLVSFYNNEISEKSEIFDDQFSVERPDGSNFTLKIRSTKLEDSAMYFCASGGGPSGVSDTQYFGPGTRLTVL.

This clone appeared a single time. The chain employs TRBV7-6 and TRBJ2-2, with D uncertain. This CDR3 contains 13 residues. Germline-derived CDR1 and CDR2 are SGHVS and FNYEAQ. Trimming pared 7 bases from V and 4 bases from J, leaving 10 bases between. The CDR3 nucleotides are TGTGCCAGCACCCCCCGGGTCACCGGGGAGCTGTTTTTT. Translated, it gives CASTPRVTGELFF. Drawing the rest from reference TRBV7-6 and TRBJ2-2, the complete variable domain is GAGVSQSPRYKVTKRGQDVALRCDPISGHVSLYWYRQALGQGPEFLTYFNYEAQQDKSGLPNDRFSAERPEGSISTLTIQRTEQRDSAMYRCASTPRVTGELFFGEGSRLTVL.

This clone was counted between two and nine times. The CDR3 protein is CACQEGAYGYTF. The CDR3 region has the DNA TGTGCCTGCCAAGAGGGGGCCTATGGCTACACCTTC. The chain joins TRBV30 to TRBJ1-2; 7 bases agree with TRBD1. The CDR3 spans 12 residues. CDR1 is GTSNPN and CDR2 is SVGIG in the germline V gene (reference sequence). Trimming at V came to 6 bases and at J to 4 bases, leaving 5 bases not matched to a gene. The variable domain in full, with the rest retrieved from reference TRBV30 and TRBJ1-2, is SQTIHQWPATLVQPVGSPLSLECTVEGTSNPNLYWYRQAAGRGLQLLFYSVGIGQISSEVPQNLSASRPQDRQFILSSKKLLLSDSGFYLCACQEGAYGYTFGSGTRLTVV.

This clone was seen only a few times. The gene calls are TRBV25-1 and TRBJ1-5, with 8 bases lining up with TRBD1. Germline CDR1 and CDR2: MGHDK and SYGVNS. With 1 base clipped from V and 4 bases from J, the junction kept 3 bases outside the gene matches. The CDR3 loop spans 15 amino acids. CDR3 nucleotides: TGTGCCAGCAGTGAATGGGACAGGCCAAATCAGCCCCAGCATTTT. It encodes CASSEWDRPNQPQHF.

V gene TRBV5-6 combines with J gene TRBJ2-5; D call uncertain. The CDR3 loop spans 11 amino acids. In germline, CDR1 is SGHDT, CDR2 YYEEEE. V gave up 3 bases and J gave up 6 bases, with 6 bases separating them. CDR3 DNA sequence: TGTGCCAGCAGCTCTAAAAAGACCCAGTACTTC. Its translation: CASSSKKTQYF.

V and J are TRBV5-1 and TRBJ1-6; TRBD1 might be the D (5 bases). Trimming stripped 5 bases from V and 5 bases from J, with 14 bases between. The germline V gene encodes CDR1 SGHRS and CDR2 YFSETQ. The CDR3 runs 15 residues. In DNA form, the CDR3 reads TGCGCCAGCAGAGAAAGCAGGGTCGATAATTCACCCCTCCACTTT. The encoded protein is CASRESRVDNSPLHF.

On this clone: Other DNA sequences in the same sample also yield this CDR3. The chain carries TRBV30 and TRBJ1-5; D gene ambiguous. Trimming left V 2 bases short and J 5 bases short, with 10 bases between. Germline V gene data show CDR1 as GTSNPN and CDR2 as SVGIG (reference sequence). There are 13 residues in the CDR3. The CDR3 is CAWSRGRDQPQHF. In nucleotides, the CDR3 is TGTGCCTGGAGTAGAGGGAGGGATCAGCCCCAGCATTTT.

The genes are TRBV25-1 and TRBJ2-7, with 9 bases that match TRBD1. With 3 bases clipped from V and 1 base from J, the junction kept 4 bases outside the gene matches. Germline V gene sequence: CDR1 MGHDK, CDR2 SYGVNS. The CDR3 sequence is 15 residues long. This CDR3 is CASSDPGTGSYEQYF. CDR3 coding DNA: TGTGCCAGCAGTGATCCCGGGACAGGGTCCTACGAGCAGTACTTC.

The sample holds a few counts of this clone. An end of the junction does not agree with germline; a read error may underlie this. The J gene is TRBJ2-2, the V gene TRBV7-7, with D possibly matching TRBD1 (6 bases). Germline V CDR1 and CDR2: SSHAT, FNYEAQ (reference sequence). This CDR3 region has 15 residues. As DNA, the CDR3 is TGTGCTAGCAGCTTGGACAGAGCGAACACCGGGGAGCTGTTTTTT. Residues: CASSLDRANTGELFF.

This clone was counted a few times. The chain combines TRBV10-3 with TRBJ1-5; no reliable D call. The CDR3 sequence is 12 residues long. Germline V gene data show CDR1 as ENHRY and CDR2 as SYGVKD. V shed 3 bases and J shed 5 bases, with 5 bases lying between them. CDR3 nucleotides: TGTGCCATCAGTGAAGTTGATCAGCCCCAGCATTTT. Protein sequence: CAISEVDQPQHF.

This clone was detected a few times. This chain joins TRBV7-2 and TRBJ2-1; weak D call: TRBD1 (6 bases). The ends were cut back, 7 bases at V and 8 bases at J, with 12 bases in the middle. The CDR3 extends over 12 amino acids. CDR1 and CDR2 from the germline V gene are SGHTA and FQGNSA. CDR3 residues: CASTHRDDEQFF. In DNA, the CDR3 is TGTGCCAGCACCCACAGGGACGATGAGCAGTTCTTC.